This T cell receptor (beta chain) was found in a study of CD8+ T cells in alopecia areata. Study at large: Treated patients were given 5 to 10 mg oral tofacitinib twice daily.

Findings of the study overall: How baseline CD8+ expansion relates to response remains uncertain (there was one nonresponder). Patients shared TCRs less clearly than mice did, possibly for HLA-related reasons.

Extracted from the samples, RNA was reverse transcribed into cDNA to serve as the sequencing template. Clones were sequenced by immunoSEQ multiplex PCR, and TCRdb holds only the in-frame ones, with some missing. The sample has 150,000 to 250,000 clones; 50% to 60% are singletons. V was clipped by 6 bases and J by 14 bases, with 14 bases between them. The CDR3 has 11 residues. Per germline, CDR1 SNHLY and CDR2 FYNNEI. In regard to this clone: The antigen is unknown.

The sample's treatment: oral pan-JAK inhibitor, 5-10 mg twice daily. The receptor comes from a human donor with alopecia areata. J is TRBJ2-1 and V is TRBV2; D gene uncertain. The source was CD4+ T cells sorted from blood, collected at week 4, from a patient treated with tofacitinib. The CDR3 here is CASRPTGREFF. The CDR3 coding sequence is TGTGCCAGCAGACCGACGGGCCGGGAGTTCTTC.